What follows describes a single T cell receptor beta chain. Its cognate antigen is unknown. The assay was immunoSEQ multiplex PCR, and TCRdb's table has in-frame clones only and misses some. The data contain tens of thousands of clones, roughly 80% of them singletons. The CDR3 covers 16 residues. CDR1 SGHVS and CDR2 FQNEAQ come from the germline V gene. V lost 5 bases and J 2 bases, leaving 16 bases between the germline ends. The entry originates in a study of radiotherapy plus CTLA-4 blockade in lung cancer. Study in general: Objective response was observed in 18% of patients, and disease control in 30% to 35%. General observations from the study: Strongest reported response predictors: early blood clone changes and post-radiation interferon-beta.

With ipilimumab providing CTLA-4 blockade, focal radiation was administered to patients who had chemo-refractory metastatic non-small-cell lung cancer. The sequence derives from a human donor with non-small cell lung cancer who had stable disease on radiotherapy plus ipilimumab. The sample here was peripheral blood, taken from a patient treated with radiotherapy plus ipilimumab. The V and J genes are TRBV7-8 and TRBJ2-1; perhaps TRBD2 as D (6 bases). CDR3 bases: TGTGCCAGCAGCAACTGGGGGGTTCAGACCTACAATGAGCAGTTCTTC. Translated: CASSNWGVQTYNEQFF.